This TCR beta chain came from a study of T-cell reconstitution after alpha-beta-depleted transplantation in children. Germline CDR1 is SGHTA and CDR2 is FQGNSA. The CDR3 has 12 residues. The V end was cut by 2 bases, the J end by 8 bases, with 9 bases between. Unique molecular identifiers were used in preparing the TCRbeta library. TCRdb processed the PCR reads anew with MiXCR; each CDR3 protein has one entry. The table has around 200,000 distinct CDR3 sequences, roughly 8.1% seen once. This clonotype was seen more than once but under ten times. Its antigen remains unknown. Study findings and constraints: There were reportedly several hundred expanded graft clones from which alpha-beta T cells came about two months after transplant. At day 60, the high TCRbeta diversity found in some patients originated from recipient T cells and thymic progenitors that had survived. A year had passed since transplant, and T-cell counts and diversity by then came mostly from newly produced T cells.

This chain uses TRBV7-2 with TRBJ1-2, with D possibly being TRBD1 (6 bases). This specimen was PBMCs, mostly from graft donor cells, taken 360 days after TCRalphabeta/CD19-depleted stem cell transplant. This receptor was obtained from a male patient aged 2 to 10 who had a stem cell transplant for acute myeloid leukemia, so the T cells may come from the graft donor. The DNA for the CDR3 is TGTGCCAGCAGCTTACAAGGACAGGGCTACACCTTC. Amino acid sequence: CASSLQGQGYTF.